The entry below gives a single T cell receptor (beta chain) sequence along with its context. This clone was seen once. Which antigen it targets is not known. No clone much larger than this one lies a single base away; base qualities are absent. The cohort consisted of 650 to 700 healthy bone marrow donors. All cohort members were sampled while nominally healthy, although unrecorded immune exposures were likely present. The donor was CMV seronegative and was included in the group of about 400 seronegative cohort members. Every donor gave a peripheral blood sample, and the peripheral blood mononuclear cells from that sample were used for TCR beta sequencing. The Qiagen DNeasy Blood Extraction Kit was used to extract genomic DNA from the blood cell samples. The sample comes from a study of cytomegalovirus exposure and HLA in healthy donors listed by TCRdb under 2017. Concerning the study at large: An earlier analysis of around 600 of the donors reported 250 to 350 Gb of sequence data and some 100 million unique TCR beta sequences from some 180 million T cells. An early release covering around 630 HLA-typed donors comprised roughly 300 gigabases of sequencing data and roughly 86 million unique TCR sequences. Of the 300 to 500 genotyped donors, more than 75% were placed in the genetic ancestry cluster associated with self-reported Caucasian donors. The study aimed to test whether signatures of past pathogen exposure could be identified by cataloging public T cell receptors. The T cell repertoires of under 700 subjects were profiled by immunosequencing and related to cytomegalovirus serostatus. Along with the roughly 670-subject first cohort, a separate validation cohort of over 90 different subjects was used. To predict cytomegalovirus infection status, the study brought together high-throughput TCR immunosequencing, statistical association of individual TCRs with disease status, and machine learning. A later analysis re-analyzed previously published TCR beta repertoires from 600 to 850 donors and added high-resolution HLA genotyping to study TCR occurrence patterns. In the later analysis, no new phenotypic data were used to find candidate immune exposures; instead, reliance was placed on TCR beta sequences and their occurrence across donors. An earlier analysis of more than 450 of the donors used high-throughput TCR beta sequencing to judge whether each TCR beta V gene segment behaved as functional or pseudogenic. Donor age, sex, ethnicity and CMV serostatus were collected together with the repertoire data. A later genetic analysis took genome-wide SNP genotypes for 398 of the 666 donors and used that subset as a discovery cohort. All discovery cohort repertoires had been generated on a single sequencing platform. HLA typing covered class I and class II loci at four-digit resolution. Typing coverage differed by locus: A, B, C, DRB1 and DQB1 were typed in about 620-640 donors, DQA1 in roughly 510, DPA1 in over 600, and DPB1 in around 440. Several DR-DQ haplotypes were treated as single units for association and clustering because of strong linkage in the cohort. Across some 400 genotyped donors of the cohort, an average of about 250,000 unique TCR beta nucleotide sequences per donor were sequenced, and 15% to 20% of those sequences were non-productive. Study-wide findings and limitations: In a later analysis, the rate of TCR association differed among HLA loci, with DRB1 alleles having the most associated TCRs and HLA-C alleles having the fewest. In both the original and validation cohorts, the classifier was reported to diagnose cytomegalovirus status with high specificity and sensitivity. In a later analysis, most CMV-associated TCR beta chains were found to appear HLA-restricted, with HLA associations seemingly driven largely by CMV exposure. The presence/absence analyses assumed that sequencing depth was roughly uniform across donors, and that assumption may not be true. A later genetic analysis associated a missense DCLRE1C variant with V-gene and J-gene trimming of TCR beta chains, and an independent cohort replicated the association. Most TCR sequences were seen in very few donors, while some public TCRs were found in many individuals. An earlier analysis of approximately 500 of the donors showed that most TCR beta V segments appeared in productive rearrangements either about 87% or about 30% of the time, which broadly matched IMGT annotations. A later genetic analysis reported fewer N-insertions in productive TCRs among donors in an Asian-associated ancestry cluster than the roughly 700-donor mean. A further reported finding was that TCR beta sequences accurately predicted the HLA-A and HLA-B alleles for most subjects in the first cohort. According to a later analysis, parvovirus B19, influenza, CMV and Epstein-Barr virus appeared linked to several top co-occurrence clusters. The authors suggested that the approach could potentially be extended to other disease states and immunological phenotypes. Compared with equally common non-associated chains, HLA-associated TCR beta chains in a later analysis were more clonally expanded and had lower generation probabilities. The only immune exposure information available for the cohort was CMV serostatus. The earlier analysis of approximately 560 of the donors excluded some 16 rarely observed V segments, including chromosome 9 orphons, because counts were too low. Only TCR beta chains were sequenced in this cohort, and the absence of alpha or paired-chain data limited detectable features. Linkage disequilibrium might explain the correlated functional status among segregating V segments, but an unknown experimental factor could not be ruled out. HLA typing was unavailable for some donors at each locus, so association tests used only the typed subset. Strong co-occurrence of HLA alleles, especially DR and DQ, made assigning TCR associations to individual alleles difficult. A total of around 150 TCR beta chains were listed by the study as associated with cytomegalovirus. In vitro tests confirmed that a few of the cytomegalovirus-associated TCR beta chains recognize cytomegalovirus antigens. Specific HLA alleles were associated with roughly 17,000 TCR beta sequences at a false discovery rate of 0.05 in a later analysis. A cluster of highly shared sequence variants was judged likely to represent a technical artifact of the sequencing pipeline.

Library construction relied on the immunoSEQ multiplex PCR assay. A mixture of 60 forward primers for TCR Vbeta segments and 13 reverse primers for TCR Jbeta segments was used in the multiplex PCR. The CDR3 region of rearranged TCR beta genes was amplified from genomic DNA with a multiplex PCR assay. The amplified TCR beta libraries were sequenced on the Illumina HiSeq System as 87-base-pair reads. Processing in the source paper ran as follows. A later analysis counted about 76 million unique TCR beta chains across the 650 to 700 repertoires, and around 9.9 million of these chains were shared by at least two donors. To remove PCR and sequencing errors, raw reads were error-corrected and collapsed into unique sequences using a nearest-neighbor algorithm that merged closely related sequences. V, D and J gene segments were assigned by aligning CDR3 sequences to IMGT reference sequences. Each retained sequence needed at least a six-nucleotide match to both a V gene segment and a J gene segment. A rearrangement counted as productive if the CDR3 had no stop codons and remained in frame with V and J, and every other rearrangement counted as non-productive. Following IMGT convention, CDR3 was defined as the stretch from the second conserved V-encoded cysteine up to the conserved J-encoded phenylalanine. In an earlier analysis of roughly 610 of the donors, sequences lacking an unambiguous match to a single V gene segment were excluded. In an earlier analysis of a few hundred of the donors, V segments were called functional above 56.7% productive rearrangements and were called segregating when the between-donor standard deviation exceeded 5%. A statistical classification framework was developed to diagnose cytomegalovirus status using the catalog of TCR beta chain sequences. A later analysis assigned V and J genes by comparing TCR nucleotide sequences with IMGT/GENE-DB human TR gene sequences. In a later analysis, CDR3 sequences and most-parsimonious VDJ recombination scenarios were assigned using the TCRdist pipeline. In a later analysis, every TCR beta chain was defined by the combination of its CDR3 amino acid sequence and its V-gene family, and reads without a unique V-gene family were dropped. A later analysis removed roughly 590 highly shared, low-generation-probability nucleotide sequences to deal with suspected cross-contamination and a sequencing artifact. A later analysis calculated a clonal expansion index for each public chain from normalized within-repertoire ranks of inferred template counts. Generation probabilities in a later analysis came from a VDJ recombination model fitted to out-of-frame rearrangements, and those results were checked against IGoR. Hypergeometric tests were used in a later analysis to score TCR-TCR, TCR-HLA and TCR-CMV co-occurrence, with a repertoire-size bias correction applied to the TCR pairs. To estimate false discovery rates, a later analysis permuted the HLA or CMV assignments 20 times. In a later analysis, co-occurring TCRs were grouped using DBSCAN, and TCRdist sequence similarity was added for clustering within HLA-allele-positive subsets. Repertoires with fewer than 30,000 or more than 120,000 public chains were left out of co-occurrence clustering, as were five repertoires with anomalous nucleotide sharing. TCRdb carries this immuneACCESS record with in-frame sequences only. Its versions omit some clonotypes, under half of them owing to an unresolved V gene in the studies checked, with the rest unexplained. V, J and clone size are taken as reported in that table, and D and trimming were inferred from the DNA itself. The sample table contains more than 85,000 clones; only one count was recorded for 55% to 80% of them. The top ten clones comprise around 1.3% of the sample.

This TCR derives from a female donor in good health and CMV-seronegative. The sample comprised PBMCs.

CDR3 protein: CASSPVGLGTEAFF. The sequence in DNA is TGTGCCAGCAGCCCCGTGGGCCTTGGGACTGAAGCTTTCTTT. The receptor chain draws on TRBV7-9 and TRBJ1-1, with the D gene call left open. The germline V gene (reference sequence) yields SEHNR for CDR1 and FQNEAQ for CDR2. V gives up 5 bases and J gives up 5 bases, and the segment between their germline ends measures 15 bases. CDR3 length: 14 amino acids, cysteine to phenylalanine. The retained sequence is limited to the CDR3, 42 bases, with the frame set at the first base.